These 14 T cell receptor beta chains were sequenced from one sample in a study of cytomegalovirus exposure and HLA in healthy donors. The PCR used 60 Vbeta and 13 Jbeta primers. Some clones are missing from TCRdb's copy, which holds only in-frame ones; the method was immunoSEQ multiplex PCR. The data show roughly 130,000 clones, 74% seen once. Sample: PBMCs. These receptors were taken from a woman aged 50 to 60 in good health and CMV-seropositive.

A single count supports this clone. The rearrangement uses TRBV7-9 and TRBJ1-2; no definite D call. The CDR3 loop spans 17 amino acids. The V end lost 2 bases, the J end lost 0 bases, and 16 bases lay between the germline ends. CDR1 and CDR2 from the germline V gene are SEHNR and FQNEAQ (reference sequence). DNA for the CDR3: TGTGCCAGCAGCTTACATTCCCGGGGTCCCTCTAACTATGGCTACACCTTC. The encoded protein is CASSLHSRGPSNYGYTF.

The rearrangement joins TRBV5-8 to TRBJ1-2, with D uncertain. This CDR3 contains 13 residues. The germline gives CDR1 SGHTS, CDR2 YDEGEE. V lost 4 bases, J lost 9 bases, and 16 bases lay in between. The CDR3 is CASSPGYGNRYTF. DNA of the CDR3: TGTGCCAGCAGCCCCGGGTACGGCAATCGCTACACCTTC.

The chain uses TRBV29-1 and TRBJ2-2; tentative D call: TRBD2 (5 bases). CDR1 and CDR2 (germline): SQVTM, ANQGSEA. The V end was cut by 6 bases, the J end by 6 bases, with 23 bases between. The CDR3 consists of 16 residues. The CDR3 protein is CSVPARERWQAGELFF. In DNA, the CDR3 is TGCAGCGTCCCGGCCCGGGAACGGTGGCAGGCCGGGGAGCTGTTTTTT.

V usage is TRBV30 and J usage is TRBJ2-3, with D maybe TRBD1 (6 bases). The CDR3 has 17 residues. With 5 bases removed from V and 3 bases from J, the gap between germline ends came to 24 bases. Germline-derived CDR1 and CDR2 are GTSNPN and SVGIG (reference sequence). The CDR3 bases are TGTGCCTGGCGTTTTGGGGGTACCGGGACATCGACAGATACGCAGTATTTT. It codes for CAWRFGGTGTSTDTQYF.

The chain joins TRBV5-4 to TRBJ2-7; D perhaps matches TRBD1 (6 bases). The CDR3 runs to 14 residues. Trimming shortened V by 6 bases and J by 4 bases, and 17 bases separated the two germline ends. Germline V gene sequence: CDR1 SGHNT, CDR2 YYREEE (reference sequence). The CDR3 DNA follows: TGTGCCAGCACCCCAGCCGGGACACCATACGAGCAGTACTTC. Encoded protein: CASTPAGTPYEQYF. Supplemented by reference TRBV5-4 and TRBJ2-7, the full variable domain reads ETGVTQSPTHLIKTRGQQVTLRCSSQSGHNTVSWYQQALGQGPQFIFQYYREEENGRGNFPPRFSGLQFPNYSSELNVNALELDDSALYLCASTPAGTPYEQYFGPGTRLTVT.

This clone was recorded a few times. The V and J genes are TRBV4-2 and TRBJ1-4; possible D gene TRBD1, 6 bases. Germline CDR1 LGHNA, CDR2 YNFKEQ. This CDR3 contains 18 residues. V was pared by 4 bases and J by 2 bases, with 20 bases between. The chain's CDR3 is CASSRSQLGRGTNEKLFF. The CDR3 nucleotides read TGTGCCAGCAGCCGATCTCAACTTGGCAGGGGCACTAATGAAAAACTGTTTTTT.

The chain links TRBV18 to TRBJ2-3; the match to TRBD2 covers 10 bases. CDR3 length: 15 residues. V shed 5 bases, J shed 6 bases, and the junction held 8 bases outside the gene matches. The germline V gene encodes CDR1 KGHSH and CDR2 LQKENI. Here the CDR3 reads CASSGASGGLDTQYF. CDR3 in DNA: TGTGCCAGCTCAGGGGCTAGCGGGGGACTGGATACGCAGTATTTT.

The chain uses TRBV4-1 and TRBJ2-3; D is undetermined. The CDR3 has 14 residues. The germline CDR1 and CDR2 sequences are MGHRA and YSYEKL. Between the trimmed V and J ends, which lost 0 bases and 0 bases, there was a span of 4 bases. Here the CDR3 reads CASSQESSTDTQYF. The CDR3 bases are TGCGCCAGCAGCCAAGAATCTAGCACAGATACGCAGTATTTT.

This clone was counted between two and nine times. This rearrangement joins TRBV2 to TRBJ2-5; D gene unclear. The germline V gene encodes CDR1 SNHLY and CDR2 FYNNEI. The CDR3 has 9 residues. Trimming took off 4 bases at V and 9 bases at J, with 3 bases between the two ends. The CDR3 loop reads CASSGAQYF. The CDR3, as DNA: TGTGCCAGCAGTGGAGCCCAGTACTTC.

The rearrangement joins TRBV4-1 to TRBJ2-5, with 8 bases that match TRBD2. Germline lookup yields CDR1 MGHRA and CDR2 YSYEKL. V dropped 4 bases and J dropped 2; count of bases not matched to a gene: 9. This CDR3 has 16 residues. Here the CDR3 reads CASSPVSGGPQETQYF. In DNA form, the CDR3 reads TGCGCCAGCAGCCCCGTGAGCGGGGGACCTCAAGAGACCCAGTACTTC.

The chain links TRBV5-6 to TRBJ2-1, with 7 bases aligning to TRBD2. CDR1 is SGHDT and CDR2 is YYEEEE in the germline V gene. CDR3 length: 15 residues. Germline trimming cut 1 base from V and 5 bases from J; bases unmatched to any gene: 6. The CDR3 region is CASSLLTSRNNEQFF. The CDR3 coding sequence is TGTGCCAGCAGCTTGTTGACTAGCAGAAACAATGAGCAGTTCTTC.

J is TRBJ2-1 and V is TRBV7-6; D unresolved. Germline loops: CDR1 SGHVS, CDR2 FNYEAQ. V was cut by 0 bases and J by 0 bases, with 12 bases left in between. The CDR3 extends over 17 amino acids. CDR3 DNA: TGTGCCAGCAGCTTAGCGTCGCAGAGACTCTCCTACAATGAGCAGTTCTTC. Translated: CASSLASQRLSYNEQFF.

This sequence joins TRBV12-5 and TRBJ1-5, with 8 bases that match TRBD1. The germline CDR1 and CDR2 sequences are LGHNT and FRNRAP. This CDR3 is built from 18 residues. V shed 0 bases, J shed 4 bases, and the junction held 11 bases outside the gene matches. CDR3 region: CASGLVQGVWSPNQPQHF. In nucleotides, the CDR3 is TGTGCTAGTGGTTTGGTACAGGGGGTGTGGTCCCCAAATCAGCCCCAGCATTTT.

The J gene is TRBJ2-3, the V gene TRBV10-1; D unclear. Germline V lookup: CDR1 WNHNN, CDR2 SYGVQD (reference sequence). V lost 3 bases and J lost 3, with 7 bases in between. The CDR3 consists of 13 residues. The CDR3 loop is CASSDPSTDTQYF. DNA of the CDR3: TGCGCCAGCAGTGACCCTAGTACAGATACGCAGTATTTT.